This T cell receptor beta chain was recorded in a study of cytomegalovirus exposure and HLA in healthy donors. V was pared by 1 base and J by 3 bases, with 4 bases of the junction left unmatched. CDR3 size: 16 residues. Germline V gene lookup returns CDR1 SGHNT and CDR2 YENEEA. 13 Jbeta primers and 60 Vbeta primers were used for the PCR. Here immunoSEQ multiplex PCR was the method, and the copy in TCRdb shows in-frame clones only, minus some. The data contain under 150,000 clones, around 69% of them seen just once; the ten biggest clones take up roughly 2.7%. Regarding the study as a whole: A classifier reportedly called cytomegalovirus status with high sensitivity and specificity. Some V segments (TRBV6-2 and TRBV6-3 among them) were excluded as indistinguishable. It was reported in a later analysis that an Asian-associated ancestry cluster showed fewer N-insertions than the approximately 670-donor mean. Productive status was seen about 90% or about 30% of the time for most TCR beta V segments in an earlier analysis.

In the case of this clone: Its antigen remains unknown.

This clonotype was sampled from a human donor in good health. The sample comprised PBMCs. The V call is TRBV11-3, the J call TRBJ2-5, with 11 bases aligning to TRBD1. The CDR3 nucleotides are TGTGCCAGCAGCTTAGCTTCGGGACAGGGGGAAGAGACCCAGTACTTC. Translated: CASSLASGQGEETQYF. Together with reference TRBV11-3 and TRBJ2-5, the CDR3 gives the full variable domain: EAGVVQSPRYKIIEKKQPVAFWCNPISGHNTLYWYLQNLGQGPELLIRYENEEAVDDSQLPKDRFSAERLKGVDSTLKIQPAELGDSAVYLCASSLASGQGEETQYFGPGTRLLVL.